Following are 29 T cell receptor beta chains from one sample sequenced in a study of shared clonotypes between healthy human individuals. The method was immunoSEQ multiplex PCR; TCRdb's version includes in-frame clones alone and lacks a portion of them. The sample lists approximately 720,000 clones, 90% to 95% occurring once. CD8 cells regarded as naive lacked CD45RO, were positively chosen for CCR7, and omitted terminally differentiated effector memory CD45RA+ cells. What was sequenced was naive CD8+ T cells sorted from blood. The receptors originated from a man aged 25 to 40 in good health.

CDR3 nucleotide sequence: TGCGCCAGCAGTGAGTCAGGGACGGGGGGGGAGACCCAGTACTTC. This gives the protein CASSESGTGGETQYF. This sequence joins TRBV10-2 and TRBJ2-5, with TRBD2 matching 8 bases. Germline V lookup: CDR1 WSHSY, CDR2 SAAADI. The V and J ends lost 0 bases and 5 bases, in that order; junction bases with no gene match: 5. The CDR3 totals 15 residues.

Remarks on this clone: At one boundary the junction diverges from the germline segment, which might be a read error. The V call is TRBV5-3, the J call TRBJ1-4; 8 bases are a match to TRBD1. TRBV5-3 is labeled an ORF, and its function is uncertain. This CDR3 region has 15 residues. CDR3 coding DNA: TGTGCCAGCAGCTTGGGGACAGGCCCTTTGAGAGGACTGTTTTTT. Amino acid sequence: CASSLGTGPLRGLFF.

J is TRBJ1-3 and V is TRBV19; D remains unclear. The V and J ends lost 3 bases and 2 bases respectively, with 8 bases between them. Looked up from germline, CDR1 is LNHDA and CDR2 is SQIVND (reference sequence). This CDR3 spans 14 amino acids. The CDR3 loop is CASSMGSTGNTIYF. The CDR3 DNA reads TGTGCCAGTAGTATGGGATCTACTGGAAACACCATATATTTT. Looking up the rest from reference TRBV19 and TRBJ1-3 gives the full variable domain: DGGITQSPKYLFRKEGQNVTLSCEQNLNHDAMYWYRQDPGQGLRLIYYSQIVNDFQKGDIAEGYSVSREKKESFPLTVTSAQKNPTAFYLCASSMGSTGNTIYFGEGSWLTVV.

The rearrangement uses TRBV27 and TRBJ2-7; D is unresolved. CDR3 size: 14 residues. Per the germline V gene, CDR1 is MNHEY and CDR2 is SMNVEV (reference sequence). V was pared by 3 bases and J by 1 base, with 10 bases between. The CDR3 sequence is CASSLKLSSYEQYF. The CDR3 region has the DNA TGTGCCAGCAGTTTGAAACTGAGTTCCTACGAGCAGTACTTC.

The gene calls are TRBV19 and TRBJ1-5; no clear D gene. Germline CDR1 and CDR2: LNHDA and SQIVND (reference sequence). CDR3 length equals 10 residues. Between the trimmed V and J ends, which lost 9 bases and 9 bases, there was a span of 9 bases. This chain's CDR3 is CASHDRPQHF. The CDR3 DNA follows: TGTGCCAGCCACGACCGGCCCCAGCATTTT.

This clone was observed a single time. The chain has TRBV7-9 and TRBJ2-7, with 8 positions matching TRBD1. The CDR3 covers 17 residues. V was clipped by 4 bases and J by 1 base; unmatched bases: 12. The germline gives CDR1 SEHNR, CDR2 FQNEAQ (reference sequence). The CDR3 region is CASSSTFGDRRSYEQYF. CDR3 bases: TGTGCCAGCAGCTCGACCTTCGGGGACAGGAGGTCCTACGAGCAGTACTTC.

The V gene is TRBV27, the J gene TRBJ1-2; no reliable D call. Per germline, CDR1 MNHEY and CDR2 SMNVEV (reference sequence). The CDR3 extends over 15 amino acids. V was cut by 3 bases and J by 6 bases, with 17 bases left in between. In DNA, the CDR3 is TGTGCCAGCAGTTTCTACCATCCGCAGGTTGATGGCTACACCTTC. Its protein product is CASSFYHPQVDGYTF.

This chain joins TRBV5-4 and TRBJ2-3, with a weak D call TRBD1 (6 bases). V was cut by 0 bases and J by 7 bases, with 15 bases left in between. The CDR3 contains 15 residues. In germline, CDR1 is SGHNT, CDR2 YYREEE (reference sequence). The CDR3 bases are TGTGCCAGCAGCTTGGTGGCAGGGGACAAGAATACGCAGTATTTT. This translates into CASSLVAGDKNTQYF.

The rearrangement uses TRBV2 and TRBJ2-5; a possible D gene is TRBD1 (6 bases). Germline CDR1 SNHLY, CDR2 FYNNEI. V lost 7 bases and J 1 base, leaving 13 bases between the germline ends. The CDR3 totals 14 residues. CDR3 DNA sequence: TGTGCCAGCACAGGACAGACAATCCAAGAGACCCAGTACTTC. Translating gives CASTGQTIQETQYF.

V usage is TRBV29-1 and J usage is TRBJ1-4; D is undetermined. Germline lookup yields CDR1 SQVTM and CDR2 ANQGSEA. V was shortened by 4 bases and J by 5 bases, with 5 bases between the two germline ends. The CDR3 runs to 11 residues. The DNA of the CDR3 is TGCAGCGTTGTAGAGAATGAAAAACTGTTTTTT. Protein: CSVVENEKLFF.

This clone was picked up one time. This chain joins TRBV28 and TRBJ2-7; D is undetermined. The germline V gene encodes CDR1 MDHEN and CDR2 SYDVKM. The germline V and J ends were trimmed by 3 bases and 7 bases, with 10 bases remaining between them. This CDR3 has 12 residues. For the CDR3, the DNA is TGTGCCAGCAGTTTCACCGTGAGGGAGCAGTACTTC. It codes for CASSFTVREQYF.

This clone turned up a few times. This chain links TRBV19 with TRBJ1-5, with D unclear. The CDR3 has 17 amino acids. In germline, CDR1 is LNHDA, CDR2 SQIVND (reference sequence). Trimming cost V 5 bases and J 0 bases, with 17 bases left between them. The CDR3 DNA sequence: TGTGCCAGTAGTGAGGACCCTCTCGTTTATAGCAATCAGCCCCAGCATTTT. This codes for CASSEDPLVYSNQPQHF.

The V gene is TRBV5-6, the J gene TRBJ2-7; D is uncertain. V was clipped by 3 bases and J by 0 bases, with 10 bases between them. The CDR3 extends over 14 amino acids. Germline V gene data show CDR1 as SGHDT and CDR2 as YYEEEE. CDR3 nucleotide sequence: TGTGCCAGCAGCTGGGCCACGAGCTCCTACGAGCAGTACTTC. This gives the protein CASSWATSSYEQYF.

The chain carries TRBV27 and TRBJ2-1; D is possibly TRBD1 or TRBD2 (5 bases each). V lost 7 bases to trimming and J lost 7 bases, with 14 bases between them. In germline, CDR1 is MNHEY, CDR2 SMNVEV (reference sequence). The CDR3 loop spans 13 amino acids. The CDR3 DNA reads as TGTGCCAGCAACAGGCTAGGGGAGAATGAGCAGTTCTTC. This encodes CASNRLGENEQFF.

J is TRBJ1-3 and V is TRBV15; D remains unclear. V shed 6 bases and J shed 2 bases, with 14 bases lying between them. Germline V CDR1 and CDR2: LNHNV, YYDKDF (reference sequence). The CDR3 spans 15 residues. CDR3 region: CATRISGYPGNTIYF. The CDR3 region has the DNA TGTGCCACCAGAATCAGCGGCTACCCTGGAAACACCATATATTTT.

This CDR3 reads CASSLGQASGNTIYF. CDR3 DNA: TGTGCCAGCAGTTTAGGACAGGCTTCTGGAAACACCATATATTTT. The rearrangement links TRBV27 to TRBJ1-3, with 7 bases identical to TRBD1. Trimming at V came to 2 bases and at J to 1 base, leaving 2 bases not matched to a gene. The germline gives CDR1 MNHEY, CDR2 SMNVEV (reference sequence). The CDR3 is 15 amino acids.

This clone was counted a few times. The rearrangement joins TRBV10-1 to TRBJ2-1; weak D call: TRBD1 (6 bases). Per the germline V gene, CDR1 is WNHNN and CDR2 is SYGVQD (reference sequence). The CDR3 has 15 residues. V dropped 3 bases and J dropped 2 bases, with 11 bases sitting between them. As DNA, the CDR3 is TGCGCCAGCAGTGAACAACAGGGACCCTACAATGAGCAGTTCTTC. It codes for CASSEQQGPYNEQFF.

This chain links TRBV10-1 with TRBJ1-5, with unresolved D. Germline loops: CDR1 WNHNN, CDR2 SYGVQD (reference sequence). The V end lost 3 bases, the J end lost 0 bases, and 18 bases lay between the germline ends. The CDR3 contains 18 residues. The CDR3 loop is CASSDKPSLTHSNQPQHF. The CDR3 DNA reads as TGCGCCAGCAGTGATAAACCCTCGTTGACACATAGCAATCAGCCCCAGCATTTT.

The rearrangement joins TRBV10-2 to TRBJ2-2, with D perhaps TRBD2 (5 bases). CDR1 and CDR2 (germline): WSHSY, SAAADI. This CDR3 region has 14 residues. The germline V and J ends were trimmed by 0 bases and 8 bases, with 10 bases remaining between them. The CDR3: CASSESLAFGELFF. The CDR3 coding sequence is TGCGCCAGCAGTGAGTCGCTAGCCTTTGGGGAGCTGTTTTTT.

This clone was seen a few times. The chain couples TRBV28 to TRBJ2-7, with D possibly matching TRBD2 (5 bases). The CDR3 covers 12 residues. The V end was cut by 6 bases, the J end by 6 bases, with 12 bases between. Germline CDR1 reads MDHEN; CDR2 reads SYDVKM. CDR3 sequence: CASSPGVGEQYF. The CDR3 DNA reads TGTGCCAGCAGCCCCGGGGTGGGCGAGCAGTACTTC.

The J gene is TRBJ2-1, the V gene TRBV5-4; D uncertain. This CDR3 is 15 amino acids long. The germline V gene has CDR1 SGHNT and CDR2 YYREEE (reference sequence). Trimming left V 0 bases short and J 0 bases short, with 7 bases between. Here the CDR3 reads CASSLELSSYNEQFF. CDR3 nucleotide sequence: TGTGCCAGCAGCTTGGAGCTTAGCTCCTACAATGAGCAGTTCTTC. Looking up the rest from reference TRBV5-4 and TRBJ2-1 gives the full variable domain: ETGVTQSPTHLIKTRGQQVTLRCSSQSGHNTVSWYQQALGQGPQFIFQYYREEENGRGNFPPRFSGLQFPNYSSELNVNALELDDSALYLCASSLELSSYNEQFFGPGTRLTVL.

The chain joins TRBV28 to TRBJ1-5, with D possibly TRBD1 on 5 matching bases. V lost 3 bases to trimming and J lost 5 bases, with 14 bases between them. Germline CDR1 and CDR2: MDHEN and SYDVKM. The CDR3 runs 15 residues. This CDR3 reads CASSFRVGAHQPQHF. DNA of the CDR3: TGTGCCAGCAGTTTTCGGGTCGGGGCCCATCAGCCCCAGCATTTT.

DNA of the CDR3: TGTGCCAGTAGTACCACCGGGACAGGGAGGAGGGAGACCCAGTACTTC. Residues: CASSTTGTGRRETQYF. The V gene is TRBV19, the J gene TRBJ2-5; 9 nucleotides align to TRBD1. V dropped 4 bases and J dropped 5; count of bases not matched to a gene: 11. This CDR3 comprises 16 residues. Germline V gives CDR1 LNHDA, CDR2 SQIVND (reference sequence).

The J gene is TRBJ1-5, the V gene TRBV4-2; a possible D gene is TRBD1 (5 bases). The CDR3 spans 16 residues. Germline V gives CDR1 LGHNA, CDR2 YNFKEQ. The V end lost 0 bases, the J end lost 0 bases, and 9 bases lay between the germline ends. The CDR3 loop is CASSQEWGDSNQPQHF. CDR3 sequence (DNA): TGTGCCAGCAGCCAAGAGTGGGGGGATAGCAATCAGCCCCAGCATTTT.

The CDR3 sequence: CASSPRAGVENEKLFF. In DNA, the CDR3 is TGTGCCAGCAGCCCCCGTGCTGGGGTAGAAAATGAAAAACTGTTTTTT. The chain employs TRBV5-4 and TRBJ1-4; D gene ambiguous. This CDR3 has 16 residues. V gave up 4 bases and J gave up 5 bases, with 18 bases separating them. Looked up from germline, CDR1 is SGHNT and CDR2 is YYREEE (reference sequence).

This clone was observed once. The chain combines TRBV14 with TRBJ1-5, with a weak D call TRBD1 (5 bases). Germline V gene sequence: CDR1 SGHDN, CDR2 FVKESK. There are 19 residues in the CDR3. V was trimmed by 1 base and J by 0 bases, leaving 19 bases between them. The CDR3 region has the DNA TGTGCCAGCAGCCAAGCCGTTATTGGGACGGATTATAGCAATCAGCCCCAGCATTTT. This gives the protein CASSQAVIGTDYSNQPQHF.

This clone was detected only once. The V call is TRBV4-3, the J call TRBJ2-2, with 7 nucleotides matching TRBD2. The CDR3 consists of 18 residues. The V gene's germline CDR1 is LGHNA and CDR2 YSLEER. V trimming: 0 bases; J trimming: 0 bases; junction bases outside the gene matches: 7. CDR3: CASSQEPSGMTNTGELFF. For the CDR3, the DNA is TGCGCCAGCAGCCAAGAACCCAGCGGGATGACGAACACCGGGGAGCTGTTTTTT.

The chain uses TRBV25-1 and TRBJ2-1, with 12 bases aligning to TRBD2. With V trimmed by 8 bases and J by 2 bases, 7 bases remained unmatched. From germline, CDR1 is MGHDK and CDR2 SYGVNS. This CDR3 has 16 amino acids. For the CDR3, the DNA is TGTGCCAGCGGAACTTGGACTAGCGGGACCTACAATGAGCAGTTCTTC. Its translation is CASGTWTSGTYNEQFF.

V gene TRBV7-2 combines with J gene TRBJ2-1, with D perhaps assigned TRBD1 or TRBD2 (6 bases each). The CDR3 is made up of 15 amino acids. Germline V CDR1 and CDR2: SGHTA, FQGNSA. V was pared by 5 bases and J by 3 bases, with 14 bases between. In nucleotides, the CDR3 is TGTGCCAGCAGCGGAATAGGGGGGATCTACAATGAGCAGTTCTTC. Its translation: CASSGIGGIYNEQFF. Complete variable domain (other parts from reference TRBV7-2 and TRBJ2-1): GAGVSQSPSNKVTEKGKDVELRCDPISGHTALYWYRQSLGQGLEFLIYFQGNSAPDKSGLPSDRFSAERTGGSVSTLTIQRTQQEDSAVYLCASSGIGGIYNEQFFGPGTRLTVL.